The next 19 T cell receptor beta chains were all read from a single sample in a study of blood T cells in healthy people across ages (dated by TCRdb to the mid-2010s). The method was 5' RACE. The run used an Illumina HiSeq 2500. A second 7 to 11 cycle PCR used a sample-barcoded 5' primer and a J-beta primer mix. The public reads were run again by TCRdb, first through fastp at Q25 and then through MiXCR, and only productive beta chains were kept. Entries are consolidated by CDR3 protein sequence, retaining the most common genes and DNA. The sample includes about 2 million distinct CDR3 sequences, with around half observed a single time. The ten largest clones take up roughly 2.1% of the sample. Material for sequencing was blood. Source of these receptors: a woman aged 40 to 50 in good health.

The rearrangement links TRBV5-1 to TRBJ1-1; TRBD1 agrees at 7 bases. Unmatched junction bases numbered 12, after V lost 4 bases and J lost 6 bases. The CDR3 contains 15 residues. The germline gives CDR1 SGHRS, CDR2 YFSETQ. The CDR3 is CASSPWTGVVSEAFF. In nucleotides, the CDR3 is TGCGCCAGCAGCCCCTGGACAGGAGTGGTCTCTGAAGCTTTCTTT.

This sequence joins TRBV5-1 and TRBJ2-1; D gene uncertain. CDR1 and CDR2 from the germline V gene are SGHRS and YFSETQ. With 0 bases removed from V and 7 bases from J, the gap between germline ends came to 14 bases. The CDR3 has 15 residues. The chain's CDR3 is CASSLEKGLWNEQFF. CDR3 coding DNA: TGCGCCAGCAGCTTGGAGAAGGGTCTCTGGAATGAGCAGTTCTTC.

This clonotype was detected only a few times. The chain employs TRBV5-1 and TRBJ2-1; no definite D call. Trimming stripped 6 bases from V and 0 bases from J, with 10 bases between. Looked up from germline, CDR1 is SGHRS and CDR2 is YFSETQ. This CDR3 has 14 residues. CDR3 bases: TGCGCCAGCATGGAGAGGAGCTCCTACAATGAGCAGTTCTTC. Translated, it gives CASMERSSYNEQFF.

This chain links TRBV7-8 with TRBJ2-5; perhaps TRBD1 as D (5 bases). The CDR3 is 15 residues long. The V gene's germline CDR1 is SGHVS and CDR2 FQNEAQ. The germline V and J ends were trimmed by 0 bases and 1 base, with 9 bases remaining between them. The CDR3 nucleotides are TGTGCCAGCAGCTTAGCGCTTACAGGCCAAGAGACCCAGTACTTC. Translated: CASSLALTGQETQYF.

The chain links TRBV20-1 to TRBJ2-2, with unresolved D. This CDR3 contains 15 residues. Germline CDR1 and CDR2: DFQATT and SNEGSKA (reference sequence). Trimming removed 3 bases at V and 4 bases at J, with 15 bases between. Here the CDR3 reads CSARDPLTGTGELFF. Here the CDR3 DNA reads TGCAGTGCTAGGGATCCCTTAACGGGCACCGGGGAGCTGTTTTTT.

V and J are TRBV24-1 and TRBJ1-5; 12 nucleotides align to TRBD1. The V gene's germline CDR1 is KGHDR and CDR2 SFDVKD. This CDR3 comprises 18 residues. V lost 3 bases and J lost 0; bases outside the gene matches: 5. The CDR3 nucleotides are TGTGCCACCAGTGATCGGGGGACAGGGGGCTTTAGCAATCAGCCCCAGCATTTT. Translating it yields CATSDRGTGGFSNQPQHF.

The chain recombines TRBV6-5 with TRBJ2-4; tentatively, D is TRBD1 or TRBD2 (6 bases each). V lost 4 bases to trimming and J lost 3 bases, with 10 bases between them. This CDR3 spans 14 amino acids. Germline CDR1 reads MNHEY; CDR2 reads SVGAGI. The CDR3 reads CASSWGAGKNIQYF. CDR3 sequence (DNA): TGTGCCAGCAGTTGGGGGGCGGGCAAAAACATTCAGTACTTC.

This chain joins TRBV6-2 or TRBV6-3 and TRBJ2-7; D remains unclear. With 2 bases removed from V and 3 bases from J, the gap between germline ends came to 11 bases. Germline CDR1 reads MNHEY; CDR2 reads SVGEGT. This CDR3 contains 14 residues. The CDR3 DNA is TGTGCCAGCAGTTACCCGGGTGGAGTCTACGAGCAGTACTTC. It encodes CASSYPGGVYEQYF.

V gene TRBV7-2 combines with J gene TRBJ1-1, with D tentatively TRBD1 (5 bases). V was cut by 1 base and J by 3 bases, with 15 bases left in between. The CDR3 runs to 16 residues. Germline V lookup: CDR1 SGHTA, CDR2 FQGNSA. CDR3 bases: TGTGCCAGCAGCTTAGGTCCCCCCGAAGGGGACACTGAAGCTTTCTTT. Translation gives CASSLGPPEGDTEAFF.

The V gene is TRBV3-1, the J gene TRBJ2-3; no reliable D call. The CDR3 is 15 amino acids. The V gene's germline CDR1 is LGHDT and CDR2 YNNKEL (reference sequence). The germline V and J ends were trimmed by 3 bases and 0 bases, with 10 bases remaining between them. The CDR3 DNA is TGTGCCAGCAGCCACGTGACCACTAGCACAGATACGCAGTATTTT. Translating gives CASSHVTTSTDTQYF.

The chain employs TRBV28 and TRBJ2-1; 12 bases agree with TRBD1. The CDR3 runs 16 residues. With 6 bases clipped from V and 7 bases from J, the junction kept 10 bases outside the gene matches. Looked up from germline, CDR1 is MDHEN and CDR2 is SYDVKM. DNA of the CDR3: TGTGCCAGCAGAACCGGGACAGGGGGCGGGAGAAATGAGCAGTTCTTC. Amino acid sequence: CASRTGTGGGRNEQFF.

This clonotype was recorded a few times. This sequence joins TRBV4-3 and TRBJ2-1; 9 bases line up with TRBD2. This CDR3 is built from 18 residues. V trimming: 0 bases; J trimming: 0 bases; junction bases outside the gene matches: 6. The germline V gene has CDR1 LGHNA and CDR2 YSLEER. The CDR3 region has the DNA TGCGCCAGCAGCCAAGATAGAATTAGCGGGAGCTCCTACAATGAGCAGTTCTTC. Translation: CASSQDRISGSSYNEQFF.

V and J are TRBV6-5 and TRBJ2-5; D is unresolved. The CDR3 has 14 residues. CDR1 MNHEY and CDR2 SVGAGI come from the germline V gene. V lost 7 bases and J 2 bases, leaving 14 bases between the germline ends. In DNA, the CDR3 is TGTGCCAGCACCGCCCCAGCTTTACAAGAGACCCAGTACTTC. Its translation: CASTAPALQETQYF.

CDR3 DNA sequence: TGTGCCAGCAGTTACTCGGCTTTAGCAGGGCGACTCAATGAGCAGTTCTTC. Translated: CASSYSALAGRLNEQFF. The rearrangement uses TRBV6-5 and TRBJ2-1, with a weak D call TRBD1 (5 bases). This CDR3 contains 17 residues. The V end lost 0 bases, the J end lost 6 bases, and 18 bases lay between the germline ends. The germline gives CDR1 MNHEY, CDR2 SVGAGI.

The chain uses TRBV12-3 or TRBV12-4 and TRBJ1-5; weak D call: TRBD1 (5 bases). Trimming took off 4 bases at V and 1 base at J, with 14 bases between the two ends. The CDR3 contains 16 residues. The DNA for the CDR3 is TGTGCCAGCAGTTGGAGGGGACCCAGGAGCAATCAGCCCCAGCATTTT. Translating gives CASSWRGPRSNQPQHF.

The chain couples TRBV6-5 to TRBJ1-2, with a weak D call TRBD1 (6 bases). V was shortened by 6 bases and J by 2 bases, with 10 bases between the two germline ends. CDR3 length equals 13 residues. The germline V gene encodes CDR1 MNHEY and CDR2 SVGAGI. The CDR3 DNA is TGTGCCAGCAGACGAGGGGGGAACTATGGCTACACCTTC. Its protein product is CASRRGGNYGYTF.

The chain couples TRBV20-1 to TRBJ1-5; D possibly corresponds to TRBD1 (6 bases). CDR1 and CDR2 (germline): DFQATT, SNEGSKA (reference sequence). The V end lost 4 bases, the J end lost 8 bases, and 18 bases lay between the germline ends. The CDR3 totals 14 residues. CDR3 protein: CSAISGTKEKPQHF. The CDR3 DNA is TGCAGTGCTATATCCGGGACAAAAGAGAAGCCCCAGCATTTT.

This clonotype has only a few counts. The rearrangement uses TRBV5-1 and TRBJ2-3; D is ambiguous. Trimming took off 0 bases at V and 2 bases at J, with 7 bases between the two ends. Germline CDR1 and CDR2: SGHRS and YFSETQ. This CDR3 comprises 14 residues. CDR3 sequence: CASSLELDTDTQYF. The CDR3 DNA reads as TGCGCCAGCAGCTTGGAACTTGACACAGATACGCAGTATTTT.

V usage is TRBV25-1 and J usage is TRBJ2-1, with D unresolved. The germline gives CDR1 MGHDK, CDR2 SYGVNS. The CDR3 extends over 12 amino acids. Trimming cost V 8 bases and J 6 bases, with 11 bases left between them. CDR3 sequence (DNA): TGTGCCAGCGTTGGCCCTCCCAATGAGCAGTTCTTC. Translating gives CASVGPPNEQFF. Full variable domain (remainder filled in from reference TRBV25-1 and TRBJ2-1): EADIYQTPRYLVIGTGKKITLECSQTMGHDKMYWYQQDPGMELHLIHYSYGVNSTEKGDLSSESTVSRIRTEHFPLTLESARPSHTSQYLCASVGPPNEQFFGPGTRLTVL.